The clone carrying this T cell receptor (beta chain) came up once. Its antigen remains unknown. This specimen belongs to a study of OX40 agonist ivuxolimab in advanced cancers. Overall study context: People in dose escalation had one of these cancers: hepatocellular carcinoma, melanoma, renal cell or head and neck cancer. Study-wide points: The investigators did not determine what antigen specificity the expanded peripheral T cells had. Among the lowest peripheral clonal expansion occurred in 0.1-3.0 mg/kg partial responders.

Measured with immunoSEQ multiplex PCR; TCRdb has only the in-frame clones, and not every one. The sample holds some 60,000 clones, about 90% seen once. The CDR3 is made up of 16 amino acids. V lost 6 bases, J lost 7 bases, and 22 bases lay in between. Looked up from germline, CDR1 is LNHDA and CDR2 is SQIVND (reference sequence). This specimen was CD4+ or CD8+ T cells sorted from blood, taken in a trial of the OX40 agonist ivuxolimab. The gene calls are TRBV19 and TRBJ1-5; D uncertain. The TCR was taken from an adult with an advanced solid tumor such as melanoma, head and neck, liver or kidney cancer. As DNA, the CDR3 is TGTGCCAGTAGGAGTGCCTTTGACTTATTTGGACAGCCCCAGCATTTT. Amino acid sequence: CASRSAFDLFGQPQHF. Drawing the rest from reference TRBV19 and TRBJ1-5, the complete variable domain is DGGITQSPKYLFRKEGQNVTLSCEQNLNHDAMYWYRQDPGQGLRLIYYSQIVNDFQKGDIAEGYSVSREKKESFPLTVTSAQKNPTAFYLCASRSAFDLFGQPQHFGDGTRLSIL.